This T cell receptor (beta chain) was sequenced for a study of blood T cell repertoires in COVID-19. Across the study: Acute and convalescent COVID-19 samples came from the United States, Italy and Spain. T cells, B-cell-depleted T cells, or PBMCs supplied cDNA or gDNA.

The CDR3 loop spans 13 amino acids. Trimming took 3 bases from V and 5 from J; bases not matched to a gene: 3. Germline V gene data show CDR1 as PRHDT and CDR2 as FYEKMQ (reference sequence). Assay used: immunoSEQ multiplex PCR; TCRdb lists only in-frame clones, some missing. The table lists 130,000 or so clones, more than 80% of them singletons, with 9.5% to 15% in the top ten. The sequencing sample was made of peripheral blood. This TCR derives from a woman aged 55-69 years with acute or convalescent COVID-19. The rearrangement links TRBV13 to TRBJ2-5; TRBD1 matches at 7 bases. Here the CDR3 reads CASSFQGQETQYF. DNA of the CDR3: TGTGCCAGCAGCTTTCAGGGACAGGAGACCCAGTACTTC.